The present entry profiles one TCR beta chain with its context. Assay: immunoSEQ multiplex PCR; the TCRdb copy retains only in-frame clones and omits some. Seen here are about 64,000 clones, 91% observed once, and the top ten hold roughly 5.1%. These data originate in a study of OX40 agonist ivuxolimab in advanced cancers. In the study overall: Three patients, one with hepatocellular carcinoma and two with cutaneous melanoma, achieved partial responses.

The ends lost 5 bases at V and 3 bases at J; junction bases unmatched: 1. Germline CDR1 and CDR2: LNHNV and YYDKDF (reference sequence). The CDR3 is made up of 13 amino acids. The chain joins TRBV15 to TRBJ1-1, with 9 bases that match TRBD1. Sequencing was performed on CD4+ or CD8+ T cells sorted from blood, taken in a trial of the OX40 agonist ivuxolimab. This receptor was taken from an adult with an advanced solid tumor such as melanoma, head and neck, liver or kidney cancer. The CDR3 spells CATSGQGHTEAFF. For the CDR3, the DNA is TGTGCCACCAGCGGACAGGGGCACACTGAAGCTTTCTTT.